Presented here are 5 T cell receptor beta chains from one specimen sequenced in a study of blood T cells in healthy people across ages. Sample-barcoded 5' priming and a J-beta primer mix drove a second PCR of roughly 6 to 12 cycles. From the 5' RACE reads, TCRdb called clonotypes with MiXCR, one entry per CDR3 protein. The table includes 800,000 or so distinct CDR3 sequences, 20% to 25% detected once. The sample was also reused in another study, on T cells of mothers and their children.

Sequencing used blood. The source is a boy aged 5-17 years in good health.

This rearrangement joins TRBV2 to TRBJ2-1; D gene uncertain. The CDR3 covers 15 residues. The germline gives CDR1 SNHLY, CDR2 FYNNEI. Trimming cost V 4 bases and J 2 bases, with 12 bases left between them. The DNA for the CDR3 is TGTGCCAGCAGTGTCCGGGTGGCCCCCTACAATGAGCAGTTCTTC. It codes for CASSVRVAPYNEQFF.

The chain carries TRBV28 and TRBJ2-1; TRBD1 is a possible D gene (6 bases). The V and J ends lost 3 bases and 0 bases respectively, with 12 bases between them. Germline values: CDR1 MDHEN, CDR2 SYDVKM. The CDR3 covers 16 residues. As DNA, the CDR3 is TGTGCCAGCAGTTTGCAGGGGCAAATCTCCTACAATGAGCAGTTCTTC. It yields the protein CASSLQGQISYNEQFF.

This chain uses TRBV30 with TRBJ1-5; D ambiguous. Deletions cut 0 bases from V and 4 bases from J, with 7 bases between. The CDR3 runs to 13 residues. Germline CDR1 reads GTSNPN; CDR2 reads SVGIG (reference sequence). The CDR3 DNA reads as TGTGCCTGGAGTGTCCAAGGGAATCAGCCCCAGCATTTT. Translation: CAWSVQGNQPQHF.

V gene TRBV5-1 combines with J gene TRBJ2-1; D unresolved. CDR3 size: 12 residues. CDR1 is SGHRS, CDR2 YFSETQ, per germline. V was pared by 4 bases and J by 10 bases, with 12 bases between. CDR3: CASSGPSNEQFF. CDR3 sequence (DNA): TGCGCCAGCAGCGGGCCAAGTAACGAGCAGTTCTTC. The full variable domain, rest sourced from reference TRBV5-1 and TRBJ2-1, is KAGVTQTPRYLIKTRGQQVTLSCSPISGHRSVSWYQQTPGQGLQFLFEYFSETQRNKGNFPGRFSGRQFSNSRSEMNVSTLELGDSALYLCASSGPSNEQFFGPGTRLTVL.

The chain combines TRBV20-1 with TRBJ2-7, with 11 bases matching TRBD2. The CDR3 is 14 amino acids. V was clipped by 3 bases and J by 7 bases; unmatched bases: 8. Germline V gene sequence: CDR1 DFQATT, CDR2 SNEGSKA (reference sequence). The CDR3 DNA is TGCAGTGCTAGCCTGCTAGCGGGAGGTAGAGAGCAGTACTTC. Its protein product is CSASLLAGGREQYF.